The 18 T cell receptor beta chains in this list originate from one sample, sequenced in a study of T cells in Graves' hyperthyroidism and ophthalmopathy. RNA transcripts yielded amplified TCR beta CDR3 regions. The HTBI primer set served for first-round RT-PCR of the TCR CDR3. MiXCR was run by TCRdb on the multiplex PCR reads, yielding one entry per CDR3 protein. The repertoire holds approximately 520,000 distinct CDR3 sequences, 20% to 25% seen once, with around 27% in the top ten. The specimen was blood. The origin of the receptors is a young man with Graves' hyperthyroidism.

This clonotype was picked up many times. The V gene is TRBV15, the J gene TRBJ1-1; D not resolved. V was cut by 8 bases and J by 1 base, with 11 bases left in between. The CDR3 has 13 residues. The germline CDR1 and CDR2 sequences are LNHNV and YYDKDF (reference sequence). This CDR3 is CATRAATNTEAFF. The CDR3 DNA sequence: TGTGCCACCCGGGCAGCGACGAACACTGAAGCTTTCTTT.

The genes are TRBV25-1 and TRBJ2-7; D ambiguous. CDR1 is MGHDK and CDR2 is SYGVNS in the germline V gene. CDR3 length: 14 amino acids. V lost 5 bases and J 2 bases, leaving 13 bases between the germline ends. CDR3 nucleotides: TGTGCCAGCAGTACCCACGCGGCTACCTACGAGCAGTACTTC. It is translated as CASSTHAATYEQYF.

The CDR3 loop reads CASSIAGDSPLHF. CDR3 DNA: TGTGCCAGCAGTATAGCAGGGGATTCACCCCTCCACTTT. This sequence joins TRBV28 and TRBJ1-6, with TRBD1 as a possible D gene (6 bases). This CDR3 has 13 residues. The germline V gene has CDR1 MDHEN and CDR2 SYDVKM. Trimming stripped 5 bases from V and 8 bases from J, with 10 bases between.

The V gene is TRBV11-1, the J gene TRBJ1-5, with 12 bases identical to TRBD1. Germline CDR1 and CDR2: SGHAT and FQDESV (reference sequence). The CDR3 totals 16 residues. V was pared by 5 bases and J by 2 bases, with 4 bases of the junction left unmatched. CDR3 in amino acids: CASSAGTGGGNQPQHF. The CDR3 nucleotides read TGTGCCAGCAGCGCTGGGACAGGGGGCGGCAATCAGCCCCAGCATTTT.

In this sample, this clonotype turned up many times. The V and J genes are TRBV6-2 or TRBV6-3 and TRBJ2-4, with TRBD2 identical over 9 bases. V gave up 4 bases and J gave up 0 bases; unmatched junction bases: 1. CDR3 length equals 15 residues. Germline CDR1 is MNHEY and CDR2 is SVGEGT. In DNA, the CDR3 is TGTGCCAGCAGTTCTAGCGGGGCAGCCAAAAACATTCAGTACTTC. It yields the protein CASSSSGAAKNIQYF.

The genes are TRBV6-5 and TRBJ1-1; 7 bases are a match to TRBD1. This CDR3 is 16 amino acids long. J gave up 1 base and V 4 bases, and 9 bases lay outside the gene matches. Germline CDR1 and CDR2: MNHEY and SVGAGI. Here the CDR3 reads CASSSQRDRRNTEAFF. CDR3 nucleotide sequence: TGTGCCAGCAGTTCTCAAAGGGACAGAAGGAACACTGAAGCTTTCTTT.

This clonotype was detected many times. The gene calls are TRBV12-3 or TRBV12-4 and TRBJ2-5, with D perhaps matching TRBD1 (5 bases). The V end was cut by 5 bases, the J end by 1 base, with 8 bases between. The CDR3 contains 13 residues. CDR3 residues: CASSRTSQETQYF. CDR3 bases: TGTGCCAGCAGTCGGACAAGCCAAGAGACCCAGTACTTC.

V and J are TRBV28 and TRBJ1-1; D is unclear. CDR3 length: 15 amino acids. The germline V and J ends were trimmed by 5 bases and 0 bases, with 13 bases remaining between them. Germline values: CDR1 MDHEN, CDR2 SYDVKM. The DNA of the CDR3 is TGTGCCAGCAGTCCAACTACAACAATGAACACTGAAGCTTTCTTT. This sequence encodes CASSPTTTMNTEAFF.

This clonotype was seen at least ten times. The V gene is TRBV7-2, the J gene TRBJ2-7, with D unclear. V was pared by 8 bases and J by 0 bases, with 8 bases between. There are 12 residues in the CDR3. Germline assignment: CDR1 SGHTA and CDR2 FQGNSA. CDR3: CASAAASYEQYF. The CDR3 bases are TGTGCCAGCGCTGCAGCCTCCTACGAGCAGTACTTC.

The sample holds a few counts of this clonotype. The V call is TRBV28, the J call TRBJ1-2, with a tentative D call TRBD1 (6 bases). Germline assignment: CDR1 MDHEN and CDR2 SYDVKM. The CDR3 has 14 residues. Trimming removed 2 bases at V and 8 bases at J, with 15 bases between. For the CDR3, the DNA is TGTGCCAGCAGTTTAGCACTGGGGGCGCACGGCTACACCTTC. Translating gives CASSLALGAHGYTF.

This chain connects TRBV29-1 to TRBJ1-2; D remains ambiguous. Trimming removed 3 bases at V and 0 bases at J, with 8 bases between. Germline loops: CDR1 SQVTM, CDR2 ANQGSEA. The CDR3 runs 13 residues. CDR3 in amino acids: CSVEYTANYGYTF. The CDR3 nucleotides read TGCAGCGTTGAGTATACAGCTAACTATGGCTACACCTTC.

The chain joins TRBV6-1 to TRBJ2-5, with D possibly matching TRBD2 (6 bases). CDR1 and CDR2 from the germline V gene are MNHNS and SASEGT. The V and J ends lost 6 bases and 5 bases respectively, with 25 bases between them. The CDR3 is made up of 17 amino acids. In DNA form, the CDR3 reads TGTGCCAGCAGAAGGGCTAGGAGGTGGAGTAGCGGTGAGACCCAGTACTTC. This encodes CASRRARRWSSGETQYF.

This clonotype was picked up many times. J is TRBJ2-7 and V is TRBV29-1; D is unresolved. The CDR3 covers 14 residues. V was trimmed by 1 base and J by 3 bases, leaving 13 bases between them. The V gene's germline CDR1 is SQVTM and CDR2 ANQGSEA. The CDR3 spells CSVEGGIWSYEQYF. The DNA of the CDR3 is TGCAGCGTTGAAGGAGGAATCTGGAGCTACGAGCAGTACTTC.

The table lists this clonotype with a few counts. This could be a read error, since a much larger clone is one nucleotide away. CDR3 coding DNA: TGTGCCAGCAGTTGGGGCAACTCCTACGAGCAGTACTTC. It yields the protein CASSWGNSYEQYF. V usage is TRBV12-3 or TRBV12-4 and J usage is TRBJ2-7; perhaps TRBD1 as D (5 bases). The CDR3 is 13 amino acids. Deletions cut 4 bases from V and 0 bases from J, with 7 bases between.

With respect to this clonotype: Its ends do not fully match the called genes, so a read error is possible. This sequence joins TRBV9 and TRBJ1-1, with D hard to call. The CDR3 is made up of 13 amino acids. Looked up from germline, CDR1 is SGDLS and CDR2 is YYNGEE. The CDR3 sequence: CASSVGRNSEAFF. The CDR3 nucleotides read TGTGCCAGCAGCGTAGGCAGGAACTCTGAAGCTTTCTTT.

In this sample, this clonotype turned up many times. The V and J genes are TRBV10-3 and TRBJ1-1, with D unresolved. The CDR3 covers 13 residues. CDR1 ENHRY and CDR2 SYGVKD come from the germline V gene. The ends were cut back, 4 bases at V and 4 bases at J, with 10 bases in the middle. The CDR3 protein is CAISVGSGTEAFF. CDR3 in DNA: TGTGCCATCAGTGTAGGTTCAGGCACTGAAGCTTTCTTT.

The J gene is TRBJ2-5, the V gene TRBV29-1; a weak D match, TRBD1 (5 bases). The CDR3 has 12 residues. V was shortened by 7 bases and J by 5 bases, with 14 bases between the two germline ends. Germline V gene lookup returns CDR1 SQVTM and CDR2 ANQGSEA. The CDR3 loop is CSAKQDAETQYF. As DNA, the CDR3 is TGCAGCGCAAAACAGGATGCGGAGACCCAGTACTTC.

The chain's CDR3 is CASSRPRPGAARPEQYF. CDR3 DNA: TGTGCCAGCAGCCGACCCAGACCCGGGGCTGCCCGTCCCGAGCAGTACTTC. The chain joins TRBV27 to TRBJ2-7, with D perhaps TRBD1 or TRBD2 (5 bases each). The CDR3 length is 17 residues. CDR1 MNHEY and CDR2 SMNVEV come from the germline V gene (reference sequence). V lost 6 bases and J lost 6, with 27 bases in between.